This TCR beta chain was found in a study of cytomegalovirus exposure and HLA in healthy donors. Study-wide background: A preliminary data release comprised roughly 80 million unique TCRs obtained from HLA-typed donors.

Study-level findings and limits: Reports state that TCR beta sequences accurately predicted most subjects' HLA-A and HLA-B alleles. As was reported, the classifier diagnosed cytomegalovirus status with high specificity and sensitivity.

The CDR3 totals 15 residues. Per germline, CDR1 MNHEY and CDR2 SVGAGI. V was shortened by 4 bases and J by 2 bases, with 12 bases between the two germline ends. This clone was seen only once. Its matching antigen is unknown. The study ran its PCR with 60 Vbeta and 13 Jbeta primers. Clones were read by immunoSEQ multiplex PCR, and TCRdb kept only the in-frame ones, dropping some. The top ten hold approximately 1.5% of the sample, which has about 89,000 clones, under 80% seen once. This TCR was recovered from a male donor in good health and CMV-seronegative. The chain uses TRBV6-5 and TRBJ2-1, with D perhaps matching TRBD1 (6 bases). Material for sequencing was PBMCs. The CDR3 reads CASSLQGFTYNEQFF. For the CDR3, the DNA is TGTGCCAGCAGTTTACAGGGATTCACCTACAATGAGCAGTTCTTC.